This TCR beta chain was found in a study of regulatory T cells in long-lasting Graves disease. Time point in this sample: newly diagnosed GD, antithyroid drugs for less than 3 months. The TCR library was made from RNA extracted from PBMCs. There are 15 residues in the CDR3. The V end was cut by 6 bases, the J end by 2 bases, with 17 bases between. The germline gives CDR1 MDHEN, CDR2 SYDVKM. This clonotype was seen many times. iRepertoire HTBI primers and Arm-PCR of CDR3 regions built TCR beta libraries. TCRdb reprocessed the multiplex PCR reads via MiXCR and lists one record per CDR3 protein. The sample carries about 500,000 distinct CDR3 sequences, roughly 16% recorded once. This sample also belongs to another study, concerning T cells in Graves' hyperthyroidism and ophthalmopathy.

Sequenced material: peripheral blood mononuclear cells (PBMCs), taken at new diagnosis, from a patient treated with antithyroid drugs. This TCR was sampled from a middle-aged man with Graves disease. V is TRBV28 and J is TRBJ2-7; D may be TRBD1 (6 bases). DNA for the CDR3: TGTGCCAGCAGCTATCCACAGGGACAAGCCTACGAGCAGTACTTC. This sequence encodes CASSYPQGQAYEQYF.